The rows below give T cell receptor beta chains drawn from one sample of a study of monozygotic twins with inflammatory bowel disease. TCRdb reanalyzed the 5' RACE reads and collapses them to one entry per CDR3 protein, without DNA. The table lists about 420,000 distinct CDR3 sequences. The sample comprised blood. The receptors derive from a human donor with ulcerative colitis or Crohn's disease, or a healthy co-twin of an affected twin (not recorded which). Each CDR3 is given with its conserved first and last residue.

j_call,v_call,cdr3_aa
TRBJ2-1,TRBV7-9,CASGALRNEQFF
TRBJ2-7,TRBV18,CASTTRWRNEQYF
TRBJ2-7,TRBV12-3/TRBV12-4,CASSLGVYYEQYF
TRBJ2-1,TRBV20-1,CSARDTVEGQGYEQFF
TRBJ2-7,TRBV5-1,CASSPRDWGSGSYQQYF
TRBJ2-1,TRBV15,CATSSHSTNLPEQFF
TRBJ2-1,TRBV29-1,CSARDFEIDEQFF
TRBJ2-6,TRBV18,CASSLKAGEGANVLTF
TRBJ2-3,TRBV11-2,CASSFPSGWYSTDTQYF
TRBJ1-1,TRBV20-1,CSACGHTNTEAFF
TRBJ2-2,TRBV28,CASRVPRGGTGELFF
TRBJ1-1,TRBV16,CASSQSRRVGEAFF
TRBJ2-3,TRBV20-1,CSARRPGVGADTQYF
TRBJ2-1,TRBV12-3/TRBV12-4,CASIGGEINEQFF
TRBJ2-5,TRBV5-1,CASSQSGRGETQYF
TRBJ2-3,TRBV6-1,CASRDGGYSTDTQYF
TRBJ2-3,TRBV5-1,CASSFGQGRNTQYF
TRBJ1-2,TRBV3-1,CASSRGGQGVNYGYTF
TRBJ2-3,TRBV4-3,CASSQMVSTDTQYF
TRBJ2-2,TRBV5-1,CASTRQGQAGELFF
TRBJ2-3,TRBV12-3/TRBV12-4,CASSSGGVTTDTQYF
TRBJ2-7,TRBV7-6,CASSFGPNEQYF
TRBJ2-1,TRBV5-4,CASSHPGTAPEEQFF
TRBJ1-4,TRBV7-2,CASSFRPRENEKLFF
TRBJ1-1,TRBV6-2/TRBV6-3,CASSRQTTNTEAFF
TRBJ1-3,TRBV4-1,CASSQDLVALFSGNTIYF
TRBJ2-3,TRBV4-2,CASSRQLAVSTDTQYF
TRBJ2-1,TRBV11-1,CASRPAGEEQFF
TRBJ2-1,TRBV5-6,CASSYTPGLAGGGYNEQFF
TRBJ1-6,TRBV7-2,CASSLGTANPPLHF
TRBJ1-2,TRBV5-1,CASSSDRYNYGYTF
TRBJ2-7,TRBV19,CASRGTSGGYEQYF
TRBJ2-5,TRBV20-1,CSASGREGGQETQYF
TRBJ2-2,TRBV6-2/TRBV6-3,CASSLTRLAGIRTGELFF
TRBJ2-7,TRBV27,CASSLWSGGSYEQYF
TRBJ2-3,TRBV20-1,CSAREPAGRGDTQYF
TRBJ2-7,TRBV7-6,CARSPGKISYEQYF
TRBJ2-3,TRBV15,CATLGLAGGDTQYF